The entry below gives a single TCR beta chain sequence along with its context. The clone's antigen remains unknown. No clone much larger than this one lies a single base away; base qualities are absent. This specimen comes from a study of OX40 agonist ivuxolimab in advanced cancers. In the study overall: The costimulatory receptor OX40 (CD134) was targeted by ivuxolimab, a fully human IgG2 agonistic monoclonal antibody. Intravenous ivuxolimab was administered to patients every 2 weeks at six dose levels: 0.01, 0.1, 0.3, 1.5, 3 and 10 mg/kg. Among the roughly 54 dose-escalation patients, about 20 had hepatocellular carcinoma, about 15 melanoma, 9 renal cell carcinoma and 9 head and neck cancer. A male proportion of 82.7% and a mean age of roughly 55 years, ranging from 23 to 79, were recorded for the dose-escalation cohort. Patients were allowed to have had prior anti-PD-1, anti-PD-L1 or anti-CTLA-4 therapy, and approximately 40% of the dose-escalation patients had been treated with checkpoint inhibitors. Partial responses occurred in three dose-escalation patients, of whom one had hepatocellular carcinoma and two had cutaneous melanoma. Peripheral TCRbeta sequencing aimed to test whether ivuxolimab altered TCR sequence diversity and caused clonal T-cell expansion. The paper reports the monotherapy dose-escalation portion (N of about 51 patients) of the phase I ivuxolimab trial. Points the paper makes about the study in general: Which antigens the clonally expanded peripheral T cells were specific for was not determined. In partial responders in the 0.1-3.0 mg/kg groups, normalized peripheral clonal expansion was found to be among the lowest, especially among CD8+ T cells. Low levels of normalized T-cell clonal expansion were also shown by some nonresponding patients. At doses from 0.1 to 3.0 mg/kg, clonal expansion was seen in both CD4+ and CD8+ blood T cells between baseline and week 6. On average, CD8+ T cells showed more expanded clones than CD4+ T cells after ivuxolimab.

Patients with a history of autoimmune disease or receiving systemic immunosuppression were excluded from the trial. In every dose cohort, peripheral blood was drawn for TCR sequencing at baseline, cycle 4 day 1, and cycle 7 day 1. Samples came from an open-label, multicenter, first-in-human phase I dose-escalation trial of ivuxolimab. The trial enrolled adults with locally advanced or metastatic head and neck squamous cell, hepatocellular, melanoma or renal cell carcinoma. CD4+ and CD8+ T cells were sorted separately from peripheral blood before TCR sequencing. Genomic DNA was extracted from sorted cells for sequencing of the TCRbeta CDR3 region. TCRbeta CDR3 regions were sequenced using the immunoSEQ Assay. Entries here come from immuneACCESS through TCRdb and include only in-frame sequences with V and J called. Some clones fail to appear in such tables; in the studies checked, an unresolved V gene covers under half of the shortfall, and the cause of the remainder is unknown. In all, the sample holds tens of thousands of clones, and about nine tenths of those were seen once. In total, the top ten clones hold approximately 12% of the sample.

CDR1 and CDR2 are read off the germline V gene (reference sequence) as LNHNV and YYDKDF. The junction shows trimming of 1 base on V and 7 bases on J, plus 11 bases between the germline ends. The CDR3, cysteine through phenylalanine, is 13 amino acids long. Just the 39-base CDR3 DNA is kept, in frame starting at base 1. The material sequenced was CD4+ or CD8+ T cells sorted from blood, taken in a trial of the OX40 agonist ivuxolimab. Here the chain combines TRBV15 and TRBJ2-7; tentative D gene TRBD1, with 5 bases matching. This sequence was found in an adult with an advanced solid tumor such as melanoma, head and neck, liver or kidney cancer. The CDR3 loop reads CATSRAQGGEQYF. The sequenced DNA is TGTGCCACCAGCAGAGCTCAGGGCGGAGAGCAGTACTTC.